One sample yielded the 27 T cell receptor beta chains listed below, sequenced in a study of cytomegalovirus exposure and HLA in healthy donors. A multiplex PCR was run with 60 Vbeta primers and 13 Jbeta primers. Profiled with immunoSEQ multiplex PCR; TCRdb holds only in-frame clones, not every one. The repertoire holds about 140,000 clones, with approximately 80% as singletons. Input material: PBMCs. The receptors here all came from a woman between 55 and 75 years old in good health and CMV-seropositive.

V gene TRBV6-5 combines with J gene TRBJ2-1, with D tentatively TRBD1 (5 bases). The CDR3 consists of 13 residues. Germline V gene lookup returns CDR1 MNHEY and CDR2 SVGAGI. Trimming took 8 bases from V and 9 from J, leaving 17 bases between them. The CDR3 sequence: CASGRQGISEQFF. Written as DNA, the CDR3 is TGTGCCAGCGGTCGGCAGGGCATCAGTGAGCAGTTCTTC.

V and J are TRBV7-9 and TRBJ1-2, with D hard to call. CDR3 size: 14 residues. Germline CDR1 and CDR2: SEHNR and FQNEAQ (reference sequence). V dropped 3 bases and J dropped 3 bases, with 11 bases sitting between them. CDR3 DNA sequence: TGTGCCAGCAGCTTTCTATCCTCGGACTATGGCTACACCTTC. Its translation: CASSFLSSDYGYTF.

The chain uses TRBV7-6 and TRBJ1-1; 11 positions agree with TRBD1. Per germline, CDR1 SGHVS and CDR2 FNYEAQ. The CDR3 is 17 amino acids. V shed 6 bases and J 4 bases; nucleotides not matched to a gene: 13. This CDR3 is CASSRIGQGASSTEAFF. The CDR3 nucleotides are TGTGCCAGCAGTCGAATAGGACAGGGGGCGTCGAGCACTGAAGCTTTCTTT.

The V gene is TRBV11-3, the J gene TRBJ2-7; D possibly corresponds to TRBD2 (5 bases). This CDR3 has 14 residues. The germline V and J ends were trimmed by 6 bases and 1 base, with 13 bases remaining between them. The germline V gene encodes CDR1 SGHNT and CDR2 YENEEA. CDR3 coding DNA: TGTGCCAGCAGATTGGAGGAGAGATCCTACGAGCAGTACTTC. It is translated as CASRLEERSYEQYF.

This chain connects TRBV9 to TRBJ2-5, with D tentatively TRBD2 (6 bases). The CDR3 extends over 17 amino acids. Germline assignment: CDR1 SGDLS and CDR2 YYNGEE. Trimming stripped 3 bases from V and 2 bases from J, with 20 bases between. CDR3 sequence reads: CASSAPTVGGFQETQYF. The CDR3 DNA reads as TGTGCCAGCAGCGCGCCGACGGTGGGGGGATTTCAAGAGACCCAGTACTTC.

The table lists this clone with a count of one. The chain is built from TRBV7-9 and TRBJ2-2; perhaps TRBD2 as D (6 bases). V lost 3 bases to trimming and J lost 3 bases, with 11 bases between them. Germline V gene data show CDR1 as SEHNR and CDR2 as FQNEAQ (reference sequence). The CDR3 sequence is 15 residues long. The CDR3, as DNA: TGTGCCAGCAGCTTCGGGTGGGGGGACACCGGGGAGCTGTTTTTT. This codes for CASSFGWGDTGELFF.

The gene calls are TRBV7-8 and TRBJ1-5; 9 positions agree with TRBD1. There are 15 residues in the CDR3. V shed 4 bases and J 3 bases; nucleotides not matched to a gene: 4. CDR1 is SGHVS, CDR2 FQNEAQ, per germline. CDR3 sequence: CASSYRTGVNQPQHF. CDR3 in DNA: TGTGCCAGCAGCTACCGGACAGGGGTCAATCAGCCCCAGCATTTT.

This chain connects TRBV7-2 to TRBJ2-3; the match to TRBD1 covers 9 bases. V dropped 5 bases and J dropped 1; count of bases not matched to a gene: 4. CDR3 length: 15 residues. Germline lookup yields CDR1 SGHTA and CDR2 FQGNSA. CDR3 DNA sequence: TGTGCCAGCAGCGTGTGGGACAGGGGCACAGATACGCAGTATTTT. It encodes CASSVWDRGTDTQYF.

The chain has TRBV28 and TRBJ1-2, with 10 bases that match TRBD1. The V gene's germline CDR1 is MDHEN and CDR2 SYDVKM. This CDR3 has 17 amino acids. After removal of 9 bases from V and 11 bases from J, the junction contained 24 bases not matched to a gene. The CDR3 nucleotides are TGTGCCAGTTTTACCGGGACAGGGGCTACCCCAGAAATGATGTACACCTTC. Translating it yields CASFTGTGATPEMMYTF.

This clone was detected once. This chain connects TRBV7-3 to TRBJ2-2; maybe TRBD1 (6 bases). Germline V lookup: CDR1 SGHTA, CDR2 FQGTGA. The ends were cut back, 1 base at V and 2 bases at J, with 8 bases in the middle. This CDR3 comprises 15 residues. The CDR3 region is CASSLSRGNTGELFF. CDR3 sequence (DNA): TGTGCCAGCAGCTTAAGCAGGGGAAACACCGGGGAGCTGTTTTTT. The complete variable domain, with remaining parts taken from reference TRBV7-3 and TRBJ2-2, reads GAGVSQTPSNKVTEKGKYVELRCDPISGHTALYWYRQSLGQGPEFLIYFQGTGAADDSGLPNDRFFAVRPEGSVSTLKIQRTERGDSAVYLCASSLSRGNTGELFFGEGSRLTVL.

This clone showed up just once. The chain uses TRBV19 and TRBJ2-7; D not certain. Germline lookup yields CDR1 LNHDA and CDR2 SQIVND (reference sequence). The CDR3 totals 15 residues. V lost 3 bases to trimming and J lost 6 bases, with 18 bases between them. Here the CDR3 DNA reads TGTGCCAGTAGTATCCGACTTACCGATGCCCGCGAGCAGTACTTC. Its translation is CASSIRLTDAREQYF.

This clone was detected a few times. The rearrangement joins TRBV5-1 to TRBJ2-5; 10 positions agree with TRBD2. The J call is in doubt because the DNA end fits TRBJ2-7 better. Germline lookup yields CDR1 SGHRS and CDR2 YFSETQ. This CDR3 comprises 13 residues. The CDR3 is CASSLSGGAEQYF. CDR3 coding DNA: TGCGCCAGCAGCTTAAGCGGGGGGGCCGAGCAGTACTTC.

The V call is TRBV27, the J call TRBJ2-7, with TRBD1 as a possible D gene (7 bases). CDR1 and CDR2 (germline): MNHEY, SMNVEV (reference sequence). V lost 2 bases and J lost 6, with 17 bases in between. This CDR3 has 15 residues. CDR3 residues: CASSLGGTALGEQYF. The CDR3, as DNA: TGTGCCAGCAGTTTAGGCGGGACAGCTTTGGGCGAGCAGTACTTC.

This clone was detected once. This chain joins TRBV9 and TRBJ1-5, with D hard to call. V was cut by 2 bases and J by 5 bases, with 11 bases left in between. The CDR3 runs to 14 residues. Germline loops: CDR1 SGDLS, CDR2 YYNGEE. The CDR3 DNA sequence: TGTGCCAGCAGCGTCGGGCAGGAGGATCAGCCCCAGCATTTT. Residues: CASSVGQEDQPQHF.

The chain is built from TRBV19 and TRBJ2-2; TRBD1 might be the D (5 bases). V was cut by 1 base and J by 0 bases, with 6 bases left in between. Germline values: CDR1 LNHDA, CDR2 SQIVND (reference sequence). The CDR3 totals 15 residues. The CDR3 DNA reads as TGTGCCAGTAGTATAGGACAGCCGAACACCGGGGAGCTGTTTTTT. Its protein is CASSIGQPNTGELFF.

The V and J genes are TRBV10-3 and TRBJ2-3, with 12 bases identical to TRBD2. CDR1 and CDR2 from the germline V gene are ENHRY and SYGVKD. The V gene end was trimmed by 5 bases and the J gene end by 0 bases; junction bases not matched to a gene: 6. The length of the CDR3 is 17 residues. The CDR3 sequence: CAISYRTSGISTDTQYF. The CDR3 DNA reads TGTGCCATCAGTTATAGGACTAGCGGGATTAGCACAGATACGCAGTATTTT.

The chain carries TRBV5-1 and TRBJ1-1, with D possibly TRBD1 on 6 matching bases. V lost 0 bases and J lost 5, with 14 bases in between. Germline loops: CDR1 SGHRS, CDR2 YFSETQ. There are 15 residues in the CDR3. CDR3 loop: CASSLAGQSGTEAFF. The CDR3 DNA reads TGCGCCAGCAGCTTGGCCGGACAGTCGGGGACTGAAGCTTTCTTT.

The count of this clone is one. The V call is TRBV5-1, the J call TRBJ2-7, with D possibly matching TRBD1 (6 bases). Germline CDR1 reads SGHRS; CDR2 reads YFSETQ. CDR3 length: 14 residues. The V end was cut by 3 bases, the J end by 5 bases, with 15 bases between. This chain's CDR3 is CASSSQGDGDEQYF. CDR3 sequence (DNA): TGCGCCAGCAGCTCACAGGGTGATGGTGACGAGCAGTACTTC.

The sample holds a few counts of this clone. The chain uses TRBV5-1 and TRBJ1-4; tentative D call: TRBD1 (6 bases). V was pared by 2 bases and J by 4 bases, with 12 bases between. Germline V gene lookup returns CDR1 SGHRS and CDR2 YFSETQ. The CDR3 is made up of 15 amino acids. The CDR3 here is CASSFAGVSNEKLFF. The CDR3 DNA reads as TGCGCCAGCAGCTTCGCAGGGGTTAGTAATGAAAAACTGTTTTTT.

V usage is TRBV15 and J usage is TRBJ2-5; weak D call: TRBD1 (7 bases). The tail of the sequence fits TRBJ2-7 better, so the J call may be wrong. CDR1 LNHNV and CDR2 YYDKDF come from the germline V gene (reference sequence). CDR3 length: 15 amino acids. The CDR3 DNA reads as TGTGCCACCAGCAGAGCAGGGGGAGGTTTCTACGAGCAGTACTTC. It yields the protein CATSRAGGGFYEQYF.

This rearrangement joins TRBV28 to TRBJ2-3, with 7 bases identical to TRBD2. The V and J ends lost 6 bases and 2 bases, in that order; junction bases with no gene match: 11. The CDR3 spans 16 residues. The V gene's germline CDR1 is MDHEN and CDR2 SYDVKM. In nucleotides, the CDR3 is TGTGCCAGCAGCCTTTCTAGCGGAGCGAACACAGATACGCAGTATTTT. It codes for CASSLSSGANTDTQYF. Full variable domain (rest looked up from reference TRBV28 and TRBJ2-3): DVKVTQSSRYLVKRTGEKVFLECVQDMDHENMFWYRQDPGLGLRLIYFSYDVKMKEKGDIPEGYSVSREKKERFSLILESASTNQTSMYLCASSLSSGANTDTQYFGPGTRLTVL.

The rearrangement uses TRBV28 and TRBJ2-7; the match to TRBD1 covers 8 bases. The CDR3 loop spans 14 amino acids. V was pared by 5 bases and J by 3 bases, with 6 bases of the junction left unmatched. The germline V gene encodes CDR1 MDHEN and CDR2 SYDVKM. DNA for the CDR3: TGTGCCAGCAGTCCCCTAGGACAGGGCTACGAGCAGTACTTC. It is translated as CASSPLGQGYEQYF.

This clone was detected a few times. The chain joins TRBV9 to TRBJ2-5, with D tentatively TRBD1 (5 bases). The germline V gene has CDR1 SGDLS and CDR2 YYNGEE. The CDR3 is 14 residues long. The V and J ends lost 5 bases and 4 bases respectively, with 15 bases between them. CDR3 in DNA: TGTGCCAGCAGTACCTCCCAGGGTGGAGAGACCCAGTACTTC. It codes for CASSTSQGGETQYF.

The chain combines TRBV6-5 with TRBJ2-7; 8 bases align to TRBD1. Germline V gene lookup returns CDR1 MNHEY and CDR2 SVGAGI. This CDR3 comprises 14 residues. V was clipped by 7 bases and J by 2 bases; unmatched bases: 7. The CDR3 DNA reads as TGTGCCAGCAATAGACAGGGGTTAGCCTACGAGCAGTACTTC. It specifies CASNRQGLAYEQYF.

The genes are TRBV18 and TRBJ2-2; possibly TRBD1 for D (5 bases). V lost 2 bases, J lost 7 bases, and 14 bases lay in between. There are 15 residues in the CDR3. Per germline, CDR1 KGHSH and CDR2 LQKENI. The chain's CDR3 is CASSPMRQLGGELFF. The DNA of the CDR3 is TGTGCCAGCTCACCAATGAGACAGCTGGGCGGGGAGCTGTTTTTT. The whole variable domain, remainder taken from reference TRBV18 and TRBJ2-2, is NAGVMQNPRHLVRRRGQEARLRCSPMKGHSHVYWYRQLPEEGLKFMVYLQKENIIDESGMPKERFSAEFPKEGPSILRIQQVVRGDSAAYFCASSPMRQLGGELFFGEGSRLTVL.

The J gene is TRBJ1-5, the V gene TRBV28, with no clear D. CDR3 size: 12 residues. V dropped 7 bases and J dropped 9 bases, with 13 bases sitting between them. The V gene's germline CDR1 is MDHEN and CDR2 SYDVKM. CDR3 amino acids: CASTLLARPQHF. The CDR3 coding sequence is TGTGCCAGCACCCTACTAGCGCGGCCCCAGCATTTT.

This clone was seen many times. One end of the junction is discordant with germline, which a read error may explain. The chain uses TRBV5-6 and TRBJ1-1; D might be TRBD1 (5 bases). There are 16 residues in the CDR3. CDR1 and CDR2 (germline): SGHDT, YYEEEE. The CDR3 bases are TGTGCCAGCAGTTTGGACCGGGGGGTCATGAACACTGAAGCTTTCTTT. Encoded protein: CASSLDRGVMNTEAFF.